These 19 T cell receptor beta chains originate from one sample sequenced in a study of cytomegalovirus exposure and HLA in healthy donors. 60 Vbeta and 13 Jbeta primers were used in PCR. Clones were sequenced by immunoSEQ multiplex PCR, and TCRdb holds only the in-frame ones, with some missing. The table includes roughly 120,000 clones, 65% to 80% detected once. Source material: PBMCs. Receptors were obtained from a woman aged 40 to 55 in good health and CMV-seropositive.

This chain uses TRBV27 with TRBJ1-1; 7 bases fit TRBD1. The junction had 3 bases not matched to a gene; V was cut back by 5 bases and J by 0 bases. The length of the CDR3 is 14 residues. Germline-derived CDR1 and CDR2 are MNHEY and SMNVEV (reference sequence). CDR3 sequence reads: CASSGGQLNTEAFF. Here the CDR3 DNA reads TGTGCCAGCAGTGGGGGACAGCTGAACACTGAAGCTTTCTTT.

This chain connects TRBV28 to TRBJ1-4; 7 positions match TRBD1. Trimming cost V 6 bases and J 8 bases; bases outside gene matches: 3. Germline CDR1 is MDHEN and CDR2 is SYDVKM. The CDR3 spans 12 residues. CDR3 loop: CASRATGEKLFF. The DNA of the CDR3 is TGTGCCAGCAGGGCGACAGGGGAAAAACTGTTTTTT.

The chain is built from TRBV28 and TRBJ2-7; 11 bases are a match to TRBD2. Germline-derived CDR1 and CDR2 are MDHEN and SYDVKM. The CDR3 is made up of 12 amino acids. V lost 6 bases and J lost 5; bases outside the gene matches: 0. CDR3: CASRLAGDEQYF. In DNA form, the CDR3 reads TGTGCCAGCAGACTAGCGGGAGACGAGCAGTACTTC.

In DNA, the CDR3 is TGTGCCAGCAGTGAAACGACTTCCCTCGCGGATACGCAGTATTTT. This translates into CASSETTSLADTQYF. This chain connects TRBV6-1 to TRBJ2-3; D remains ambiguous. Germline V lookup: CDR1 MNHNS, CDR2 SASEGT. Trimming removed 2 bases at V and 6 bases at J, with 15 bases between. The CDR3 runs to 15 residues.

J is TRBJ2-7 and V is TRBV5-1, with 9 positions matching TRBD1. This CDR3 contains 14 residues. Germline-derived CDR1 and CDR2 are SGHRS and YFSETQ. V shed 2 bases, J shed 4 bases, and the junction held 4 bases outside the gene matches. The CDR3 nucleotides read TGCGCCAGCAGCTTACAGGGGGCGGGTTACGAGCAGTACTTC. This encodes CASSLQGAGYEQYF.

The count of this clone is one. The chain carries TRBV5-1 and TRBJ2-3, with TRBD2 identical over 14 bases. The CDR3 spans 19 residues. V trimming: 3 bases; J trimming: 0 bases; junction bases outside the gene matches: 9. Germline V CDR1 and CDR2: SGHRS, YFSETQ. CDR3 sequence: CASSSGLAGGVSSTDTQYF. CDR3 nucleotide sequence: TGCGCCAGCAGCTCCGGACTAGCGGGAGGAGTTTCTAGCACAGATACGCAGTATTTT.

The gene calls are TRBV18 and TRBJ2-6; 7 nucleotides agree with TRBD1. V was pared by 5 bases and J by 3 bases, with 4 bases of the junction left unmatched. Looked up from germline, CDR1 is KGHSH and CDR2 is LQKENI. The length of the CDR3 is 15 residues. The CDR3 DNA is TGTGCCAGCTCAACGACAGGGAGTGGGGCCAACGTCCTGACTTTC. Translating it yields CASSTTGSGANVLTF.

The CDR3 coding sequence is TGTGCCAGCAACCCCGGGATCGAGGGAATGGACGCTTTCTTT. As protein: CASNPGIEGMDAFF. The chain employs TRBV9 and TRBJ1-1; D is unclear. The CDR3 consists of 14 residues. The ends were cut back, 6 bases at V and 11 bases at J, with 23 bases in the middle. The germline V gene encodes CDR1 SGDLS and CDR2 YYNGEE.

This chain links TRBV11-2 with TRBJ2-1; weak D call: TRBD2 (5 bases). CDR3 length equals 15 residues. The V end lost 1 base, the J end lost 9 bases, and 16 bases lay between the germline ends. Germline CDR1 SGHAT, CDR2 FQNNGV. The DNA for the CDR3 is TGTGCCAGCAGCTTAGGTTTAGGACTTCACGGTGAGCAGTTCTTC. Amino acids: CASSLGLGLHGEQFF.

This chain joins TRBV11-3 and TRBJ2-2; possibly TRBD1 for D (5 bases). Germline CDR1 reads SGHNT; CDR2 reads YENEEA. The CDR3 covers 13 residues. The V end lost 4 bases, the J end lost 5 bases, and 8 bases lay between the germline ends. CDR3: CASSSGWTGELFF. In DNA form, the CDR3 reads TGTGCCAGCAGCTCAGGGTGGACCGGGGAGCTGTTTTTT.

The chain's CDR3 is CASSLNIRGGYTF. The CDR3 bases are TGCGCCAGCAGCTTGAACATCCGGGGTGGCTACACCTTC. The V gene is TRBV5-1, the J gene TRBJ1-2; D gene unclear. CDR3 length: 13 residues. V dropped 1 base and J dropped 7 bases, with 11 bases sitting between them. The germline gives CDR1 SGHRS, CDR2 YFSETQ.

The chain employs TRBV2 and TRBJ1-1, with TRBD1 as a possible D gene (5 bases). The CDR3 spans 14 residues. With 7 bases removed from V and 10 bases from J, the gap between germline ends came to 22 bases. Germline CDR1 SNHLY, CDR2 FYNNEI. This CDR3 is CASTPLLRDSTAFF. CDR3 in DNA: TGTGCCAGCACTCCCCTACTGCGGGACTCCACAGCTTTCTTT. Combining the CDR3 with reference TRBV2 and TRBJ1-1 gives the whole variable domain EPEVTQTPSHQVTQMGQEVILRCVPISNHLYFYWYRQILGQKVEFLVSFYNNEISEKSEIFDDQFSVERPDGSNFTLKIRSTKLEDSAMYFCASTPLLRDSTAFFGQGTRLTVV.

This clone was seen once. V usage is TRBV6-5 and J usage is TRBJ1-1; D unclear. V lost 0 bases to trimming and J lost 1 base, with 6 bases between them. The germline gives CDR1 MNHEY, CDR2 SVGAGI. The CDR3 runs to 14 residues. CDR3 nucleotides: TGTGCCAGCAGTTACTCGAGAGCGAACACTGAAGCTTTCTTT. Translating gives CASSYSRANTEAFF.

This clone came up a few times. The chain recombines TRBV30 with TRBJ1-1; possible D gene TRBD1, 5 bases. V dropped 2 bases and J dropped 12 bases, with 16 bases sitting between them. Germline lookup yields CDR1 GTSNPN and CDR2 SVGIG (reference sequence). The CDR3 runs to 12 residues. The CDR3 sequence is CAWSFPGVGTFF. The CDR3 nucleotides are TGTGCCTGGAGTTTCCCGGGGGTGGGGACTTTCTTT.

The sample holds one count of this clone. The chain couples TRBV10-2 to TRBJ2-7; 9 bases match TRBD1. V shed 6 bases and J 2 bases; nucleotides not matched to a gene: 5. The CDR3 covers 14 residues. Germline CDR1 and CDR2: WSHSY and SAAADI. CDR3 in DNA: TGCGCCAGCAGACCGGGACAGGGAACCTACGAGCAGTACTTC. Amino acid sequence: CASRPGQGTYEQYF.

This clone was seen more than once but under ten times. The chain uses TRBV27 and TRBJ2-5, with D perhaps TRBD1 (6 bases). Looked up from germline, CDR1 is MNHEY and CDR2 is SMNVEV (reference sequence). V gave up 5 bases and J gave up 5 bases, with 27 bases separating them. This CDR3 has 18 amino acids. CDR3 nucleotides: TGTGCCAGCAGTCTCCACTTGCCACGTTTGGGGGCGGCTGAGACCCAGTACTTC. Translated: CASSLHLPRLGAAETQYF.

The chain uses TRBV2 and TRBJ1-5; D is perhaps TRBD1 (5 bases). The V end was cut by 4 bases, the J end by 4 bases, with 11 bases between. The CDR3 is made up of 14 amino acids. CDR1 and CDR2 (germline): SNHLY, FYNNEI. The CDR3 loop reads CASSAGTRNQPQHF. The CDR3, as DNA: TGTGCCAGCAGTGCCGGGACTCGGAATCAGCCCCAGCATTTT.

The rearrangement uses TRBV7-7 and TRBJ2-1; TRBD2 aligns across 10 bases. The CDR3 is made up of 15 amino acids. The J segment lost 3 bases and the V segment lost 6 bases, leaving 5 bases of the junction unmatched. Germline V gene data show CDR1 as SSHAT and CDR2 as FNYEAQ (reference sequence). The CDR3 bases are TGTGCCAGCAGTCAGGGACTAGCGATCTACAATGAGCAGTTCTTC. It encodes CASSQGLAIYNEQFF.

The genes are TRBV5-1 and TRBJ2-1; maybe TRBD2 (5 bases). The CDR3 totals 16 residues. Germline CDR1 SGHRS, CDR2 YFSETQ. V lost 0 bases, J lost 0 bases, and 10 bases lay in between. CDR3 nucleotide sequence: TGCGCCAGCAGCTTGGGGACTGCCATCTCCTACAATGAGCAGTTCTTC. Translation gives CASSLGTAISYNEQFF.